Listed below are T cell receptor beta chains from one sample, sequenced in a study of CD8+CD57+ T cells in acquired aplastic anemia. TCRdb reprocessed the reads via MiXCR and lists one record per CDR3 protein. Here the sample spans around 130,000 distinct CDR3 sequences, 48% being singletons. Sequencing was performed on sorted CD4+, CD8+, or CD8+CD57+ T cells (not recorded which) from PBMCs. The receptors derive from a human donor in good health, serving as a control. Both conserved end residues are part of each CDR3. Each record gives: clone size, J gene, D gene, V gene, CDR3 protein, CDR3 DNA. D genes are given only for firm matches. Expanded clones get a size class; other rows say once, few or many, or leave the size out.

>-|TRBJ1-5|-|TRBV7-8
CASSLGRVNSNQPQHF
TGTGCCAGCAGCTTGGGCCGGGTCAATAGCAATCAGCCCCAGCATTTT
>-|TRBJ2-3|TRBD1|TRBV19
CASSMTGDGTDTQYF
TGTGCCAGTAGTATGACAGGGGATGGCACAGATACGCAGTATTTT
>once|TRBJ2-1|-|TRBV7-9
CAGDRDYNEQFF
TGTGCCGGCGACAGGGACTATAATGAGCAGTTCTTC
>-|TRBJ2-7|-|TRBV7-6
CASNFYGIYEQYF
TGTGCCAGCAACTTTTACGGGATCTACGAGCAGTACTTC
>-|TRBJ1-2|TRBD1|TRBV15
CATSRDYQGQGSGYTF
TGTGCCACCAGCAGAGATTACCAGGGACAGGGTTCAGGCTACACCTTC
>-|TRBJ1-6|TRBD1|TRBV7-9
CASSLDRGSPLHF
TGTGCCAGCAGCTTGGACAGGGGTTCACCCCTCCACTTT
>once|TRBJ2-2|TRBD2|TRBV10-3
CATAGGYTGELFF
TGTGCCACCGCGGGAGGGTACACCGGGGAGCTGTTTTTT
>-|TRBJ2-7|-|TRBV7-3
CASSLATGVEQYF
TGTGCCAGCAGCTTAGCGACGGGAGTCGAGCAGTACTTC
>-|TRBJ2-5|TRBD2|TRBV11-1
CASSLDGLAGVGVRVETQYF
TGTGCCAGCAGCTTAGACGGACTAGCGGGAGTTGGGGTGAGGGTAGAGACCCAGTACTTC
>once|TRBJ2-7|-|TRBV29-1
CSVEDYGSKTYEQYF
TGCAGCGTTGAAGATTACGGCTCCAAAACCTACGAGCAGTACTTC
>many|TRBJ2-3|TRBD2|TRBV11-2
CASSYGGVSTADTQYF
TGTGCCAGCAGCTACGGGGGGGTCTCAACCGCAGATACGCAGTATTTT
>many|TRBJ1-1|-|TRBV9
CASSVEPLPGGAEAFF
TGTGCCAGCAGCGTAGAACCCCTCCCGGGCGGGGCTGAAGCTTTCTTT
>-|TRBJ1-1|-|TRBV2
CASSMTLNSEAFF
TGTGCCAGCAGTATGACTCTGAACAGTGAAGCCTTCTTT
>few|TRBJ2-7|-|TRBV6-1
CAISRDYEQYF
TGTGCCATCAGCAGGGACTACGAGCAGTACTTC
>few|TRBJ2-7|-|TRBV7-9
CASSLGRIEQYF
TGTGCCAGCAGCTTGGGACGGATCGAGCAGTACTTC
>few|TRBJ2-1|TRBD1|TRBV24-1
CATSDLQGAGEQFF
TGTGCCACCAGTGATTTACAGGGGGCAGGTGAGCAGTTCTTC
>-|TRBJ1-1|-|TRBV29-1
CSIKTVNTEAFF
TGCAGCATAAAGACAGTGAACACTGAAGCTTTCTTT